A single TCR beta chain is shown here with its context. Its antigen is unidentified. The record originates from a study of T cells after yellow fever vaccination. Study-level results: A weaker secondary response peaked on day 5, the primary on day 15. Reappearing after the booster were most of the clones from primary vaccination (roughly 95% CD4, around 90% CD8).

TCRdb called the 5' RACE reads again in MiXCR, with one record for every CDR3 protein. The sample comprises roughly 500,000 distinct CDR3 sequences, 19% of which are singletons, and roughly 13% rests with the top ten. Trimming pared 2 bases from V and 0 bases from J, leaving 3 bases between. CDR3 length: 13 residues. Germline CDR1 and CDR2: SGHTS and YDEGEE. The rearrangement links TRBV5-8 to TRBJ2-1; D uncertain. The sample was PBMCs, taken 15 days after the yellow fever booster vaccination. The clonotype originates from a man between 25 and 39 years old who received the YFV17D yellow fever vaccine. The CDR3: CASSLISYNEQFF. The CDR3 DNA reads TGTGCCAGCAGCTTAATCTCCTACAATGAGCAGTTCTTC.